This TCR beta chain derives from a study of CD8+ T cells in alopecia areata. RNA extraction was followed by reverse transcription into cDNA, which acted as the sequencing template. Sequenced by immunoSEQ multiplex PCR; TCRdb stores in-frame clones only, minus some. The sample records roughly 40,000 clones, approximately 54% being singletons. Study-wide findings and caveats: Lesional scalp displayed greater clonality than normal scalp, most notably in alopecia totalis/universalis. Patients displayed less clarity in TCR sharing than mice, a finding possibly related to HLA.

This CDR3 has 18 residues. The V gene's germline CDR1 is SGHTA and CDR2 FQGNSA. V lost 3 bases, J lost 1 base, and 19 bases lay in between. Notes on this clone: The antigen is undetermined.

About five patients had their CD4+ cells sorted into CD25+CD127- cells. Samples from alopecia areata patients were lesional scalp punch biopsies and peripheral blood. Using a FACSAria, the CD4+ and CD8+ T cells were sorted from the PBMCs. This sequence joins TRBV7-2 and TRBJ1-5, with D uncertain. The sequencing input was CD4+ Tregs sorted from blood. This clonotype originated in a human donor with alopecia areata. The CDR3 DNA reads TGTGCCAGCAGCTTGGCCTCCCCGCTGCTGGGGAGCAATCAGCCCCAGCATTTT. Translation: CASSLASPLLGSNQPQHF.